The 12 T cell receptor beta chains below were found in one sample sequenced in a study of CD8 T cells in ankylosing spondylitis. From the 5' RACE reads, TCRdb called clonotypes with MiXCR, one entry per CDR3 protein. The repertoire has under 250,000 distinct CDR3 sequences, roughly 32% of them found once; the top ten carry about 4.2%. The sample taken for sequencing was blood, either unsorted or a sorted T cell fraction (not recorded which). These receptors all come from a male donor with ankylosing spondylitis or in good health (not recorded which).

This clonotype turned up a few times. This chain links TRBV5-6 with TRBJ1-4; 10 bases are a match to TRBD1. The CDR3 spans 14 residues. Losses at the gene ends were 4 bases for V and 6 bases for J; bases not matched to a gene: 3. Germline V lookup: CDR1 SGHDT, CDR2 YYEEEE. The CDR3 here is CASSDGTGDEKLFF. Here the CDR3 DNA reads TGTGCCAGCAGCGACGGGACAGGGGATGAAAAACTGTTTTTT. The entire variable domain, with the rest obtained from reference TRBV5-6 and TRBJ1-4, is as follows: DAGVTQSPTHLIKTRGQQVTLRCSPKSGHDTVSWYQQALGQGPQFIFQYYEEEERQRGNFPDRFSGHQFPNYSSELNVNALLLGDSALYLCASSDGTGDEKLFFGSGTQLSVL.

The chain uses TRBV10-3 and TRBJ1-2; D not resolved. This CDR3 spans 14 amino acids. Germline values: CDR1 ENHRY, CDR2 SYGVKD. The V end was cut by 3 bases, the J end by 2 bases, with 10 bases between. In DNA, the CDR3 is TGTGCCATCAGTGAATATAATATCAACTATGGCTACACCTTC. Protein: CAISEYNINYGYTF.

The V and J genes are TRBV5-1 and TRBJ2-3, with 9 bases fitting TRBD1. V shed 3 bases, J shed 6 bases, and the junction held 8 bases outside the gene matches. This CDR3 has 15 residues. CDR1 SGHRS and CDR2 YFSETQ come from the germline V gene. The CDR3 region is CASSWDRDVLDTQYF. As DNA, the CDR3 is TGCGCCAGCAGCTGGGACAGGGACGTTTTGGATACGCAGTATTTT.

The CDR3 DNA follows: TGTGCCAGCAGCCAAGATCCGACTTACAATGAGCAGTTCTTC. Its translation: CASSQDPTYNEQFF. V is TRBV4-2 and J is TRBJ2-1; D gene ambiguous. Germline V CDR1 and CDR2: LGHNA, YNFKEQ. V was pared by 0 bases and J by 4 bases, with 7 bases between. The CDR3 totals 14 residues.

The genes are TRBV12-3 or TRBV12-4 and TRBJ2-7; D possibly matches TRBD1 or TRBD2 (5 bases each). This CDR3 has 13 residues. Trimming removed 5 bases from V and 2 bases from J, with 10 bases in between. This CDR3 reads CASSGDGAYEQYF. The DNA for the CDR3 is TGTGCCAGCAGTGGGGACGGAGCCTACGAGCAGTACTTC.

The chain recombines TRBV20-1 with TRBJ1-1; D gene uncertain. V dropped 1 base and J dropped 4 bases, with 13 bases sitting between them. The germline V gene encodes CDR1 DFQATT and CDR2 SNEGSKA (reference sequence). The CDR3 is 14 amino acids. CDR3 sequence: CSARVAAFVTEAFF. In DNA form, the CDR3 reads TGCAGTGCTAGAGTCGCTGCGTTTGTCACTGAAGCTTTCTTT.

The chain links TRBV15 to TRBJ1-3; no clear D. Looked up from germline, CDR1 is LNHNV and CDR2 is YYDKDF (reference sequence). CDR3 length equals 15 residues. Trimming took off 4 bases at V and 3 bases at J, with 13 bases between the two ends. CDR3 residues: CATSNLEGLGNTIYF. In nucleotides, the CDR3 is TGTGCCACCAGCAACTTGGAAGGTCTTGGAAACACCATATATTTT.

The chain uses TRBV6-1 and TRBJ2-5; tentative D call: TRBD2 (7 bases). The CDR3 loop spans 13 amino acids. V lost 8 bases to trimming and J lost 5 bases, with 15 bases between them. Germline V gene lookup returns CDR1 MNHNS and CDR2 SASEGT. The DNA for the CDR3 is TGTGCCAGCTTCTCGGGGGGCCGGGAGACCCAGTACTTC. It codes for CASFSGGRETQYF.

The chain joins TRBV25-1 to TRBJ2-5, with unresolved D. Germline-derived CDR1 and CDR2 are MGHDK and SYGVNS. Trimming removed 5 bases at V and 3 bases at J, with 10 bases between. The CDR3 sequence is 13 residues long. CDR3 loop: CASSNRHKETQYF. The CDR3 nucleotides read TGTGCCAGCAGTAATCGACACAAAGAGACCCAGTACTTC.

The chain joins TRBV20-1 to TRBJ2-4; D is ambiguous. From germline, CDR1 is DFQATT and CDR2 SNEGSKA (reference sequence). V lost 6 bases to trimming and J lost 0 bases, with 15 bases between them. This CDR3 spans 15 amino acids. The CDR3: CSAHDTDLAKNIQYF. The CDR3 region has the DNA TGCAGTGCCCACGACACGGATCTAGCCAAAAACATTCAGTACTTC.

This clonotype was observed at least ten times. V gene TRBV20-1 combines with J gene TRBJ1-5; a weak D match, TRBD1 (6 bases). V dropped 5 bases and J dropped 5 bases, with 13 bases sitting between them. This CDR3 comprises 13 residues. Germline V gene sequence: CDR1 DFQATT, CDR2 SNEGSKA (reference sequence). The CDR3 loop reads CSALDRTHQPQHF. In DNA, the CDR3 is TGCAGTGCTTTGGACAGAACACATCAGCCCCAGCATTTT.

The chain carries TRBV20-1 and TRBJ1-1; D is perhaps TRBD1 (5 bases). The V end lost 6 bases, the J end lost 4 bases, and 18 bases lay between the germline ends. The CDR3 contains 14 residues. Germline V gives CDR1 DFQATT, CDR2 SNEGSKA (reference sequence). The CDR3 protein is CSAYRGHEGTEAFF. CDR3 in DNA: TGCAGTGCCTACCGGGGCCACGAGGGCACTGAAGCTTTCTTT.